These 29 T cell receptor beta chains originate from one sample sequenced in a study of CD8+ T cells in alopecia areata. Specified treatment: oral pan-JAK inhibitor, 5-10 mg twice daily. After isolation, RNA underwent reverse transcription to generate cDNA as the sequencing template. Generated by immunoSEQ multiplex PCR, the TCRdb table keeps only in-frame clones and is missing some. The repertoire holds 150,000 to 200,000 clones, with around three fifths as singletons. The input for sequencing was CD4+ T cells sorted from blood, taken at week 4, from a patient treated with tofacitinib. The receptors shown here come from a human donor with alopecia areata.

CDR3 sequence: CASSDQGRSTGELFF. In DNA, the CDR3 is TGTGCCAGCAGTGATCAGGGGCGGTCCACCGGGGAGCTGTTTTTT. The V call is TRBV25-1, the J call TRBJ2-2; possibly TRBD1 for D (6 bases). The CDR3 totals 15 residues. Trimming removed 3 bases at V and 4 bases at J, with 12 bases between. CDR1 and CDR2 from the germline V gene are MGHDK and SYGVNS.

This chain uses TRBV7-2 with TRBJ2-5, with 12 bases that match TRBD2. The CDR3 has 18 residues. Germline loops: CDR1 SGHTA, CDR2 FQGNSA. V was clipped by 0 bases and J by 5 bases; unmatched bases: 10. The CDR3 DNA sequence: TGTGCCAGCAGCTTAGCGGTGGCTAGCGGGGGGGTGATGGAGACCCAGTACTTC. It translates to CASSLAVASGGVMETQYF.

In nucleotides, the CDR3 is TGTGCCAGCAGCTTAAGTACTACGGACAGACCCTACGAGCAGTACTTC. Protein: CASSLSTTDRPYEQYF. V is TRBV7-9 and J is TRBJ2-7; D is possibly TRBD1 (6 bases). The CDR3 loop spans 16 amino acids. V shed 2 bases and J shed 2 bases, with 16 bases lying between them. Germline V gene data show CDR1 as SEHNR and CDR2 as FQNEAQ (reference sequence). Together with reference TRBV7-9 and TRBJ2-7, the CDR3 gives the full variable domain: DTGVSQNPRHKITKRGQNVTFRCDPISEHNRLYWYRQTLGQGPEFLTYFQNEAQLEKSRLLSDRFSAERPKGSFSTLEIQRTEQGDSAMYLCASSLSTTDRPYEQYFGPGTRLTVT.

A single count supports this clone. This chain links TRBV10-3 with TRBJ2-7, with D unclear. The CDR3 covers 13 residues. V gave up 4 bases and J gave up 4 bases, with 11 bases separating them. Germline V lookup: CDR1 ENHRY, CDR2 SYGVKD. CDR3 residues: CAISAPPLYEQYF. The CDR3 DNA is TGTGCCATCAGTGCCCCACCATTATACGAGCAGTACTTC.

V gene TRBV30 combines with J gene TRBJ1-2; D uncertain. V lost 5 bases and J lost 2, with 12 bases in between. The germline V gene has CDR1 GTSNPN and CDR2 SVGIG (reference sequence). The CDR3 length is 13 residues. The CDR3 protein is CAWALVENYGYTF. In DNA form, the CDR3 reads TGTGCCTGGGCCCTTGTGGAGAACTATGGCTACACCTTC. The entire variable domain, with the rest obtained from reference TRBV30 and TRBJ1-2, is as follows: SQTIHQWPATLVQPVGSPLSLECTVEGTSNPNLYWYRQAAGRGLQLLFYSVGIGQISSEVPQNLSASRPQDRQFILSSKKLLLSDSGFYLCAWALVENYGYTFGSGTRLTVV.

The genes are TRBV29-1 and TRBJ2-3, with a possible D match to TRBD2 (5 bases). V lost 7 bases and J lost 0, with 11 bases in between. Germline V gene data show CDR1 as SQVTM and CDR2 as ANQGSEA. CDR3 length equals 13 residues. CDR3 nucleotides: TGCAGCGCTGAGGGCGGAAGCACAGATACGCAGTATTTT. Its protein is CSAEGGSTDTQYF.

This clone was counted between two and nine times. The chain employs TRBV18 and TRBJ1-5; D call uncertain. Germline V lookup: CDR1 KGHSH, CDR2 LQKENI. The CDR3 runs to 13 residues. Trimming shortened V by 4 bases and J by 4 bases, and 8 bases separated the two germline ends. The CDR3 here is CASSLSDNQPQHF. CDR3 DNA sequence: TGTGCCAGCTCACTTTCAGATAATCAGCCCCAGCATTTT.

J is TRBJ1-1 and V is TRBV29-1; 7 bases match TRBD1. CDR1 is SQVTM, CDR2 ANQGSEA, per germline. CDR3 length: 16 amino acids. The V gene end was trimmed by 7 bases and the J gene end by 3 bases; junction bases not matched to a gene: 17. The CDR3: CSALGKGALMDTEAFF. Here the CDR3 DNA reads TGCAGCGCCCTCGGTAAGGGGGCTCTAATGGACACTGAAGCTTTCTTT.

The rearrangement joins TRBV20-1 to TRBJ1-4; D ambiguous. This CDR3 is built from 10 residues. The V and J ends lost 7 bases and 8 bases respectively, with 8 bases between them. CDR1 is DFQATT, CDR2 SNEGSKA, per germline (reference sequence). CDR3 loop: CSVRTEKLFF. The CDR3 nucleotides are TGCAGTGTTCGGACGGAAAAACTGTTTTTT.

The chain has TRBV29-1 and TRBJ2-3; D is unclear. Trimming shortened V by 8 bases and J by 4 bases, and 13 bases separated the two germline ends. Germline V lookup: CDR1 SQVTM, CDR2 ANQGSEA. This CDR3 is built from 12 residues. CDR3 protein: CSPQTAADTQYF. The CDR3 DNA reads TGCAGCCCTCAGACGGCGGCAGATACGCAGTATTTT.

The rearrangement uses TRBV30 and TRBJ2-7; a possible D gene is TRBD2 (5 bases). The V end was cut by 2 bases, the J end by 2 bases, with 16 bases between. This CDR3 region has 15 residues. Germline V gives CDR1 GTSNPN, CDR2 SVGIG (reference sequence). The CDR3 DNA sequence: TGTGCCTGGAGTTCCCGACTAAACCCAGCCTACGAGCAGTACTTC. It translates to CAWSSRLNPAYEQYF. The variable domain in full, with the rest retrieved from reference TRBV30 and TRBJ2-7, is SQTIHQWPATLVQPVGSPLSLECTVEGTSNPNLYWYRQAAGRGLQLLFYSVGIGQISSEVPQNLSASRPQDRQFILSSKKLLLSDSGFYLCAWSSRLNPAYEQYFGPGTRLTVT.

V usage is TRBV7-9 and J usage is TRBJ2-2, with D perhaps TRBD1 (6 bases). This CDR3 is 13 amino acids long. Germline V gene lookup returns CDR1 SEHNR and CDR2 FQNEAQ (reference sequence). The CDR3 sequence is CNVGHPNTGELFF. DNA of the CDR3: TGTAATGTGGGACACCCGAACACCGGGGAGCTGTTTTTT. Filled out from reference TRBV7-9 and TRBJ2-2, the complete variable domain reads DTGVSQNPRHKITKRGQNVTFRCDPISEHNRLYWYRQTLGQGPEFLTYFQNEAQLEKSRLLSDRFSAERPKGSFSTLEIQRTEQGDSAMYLCNVGHPNTGELFFGEGSRLTVL.

The genes are TRBV30 and TRBJ2-5, with D possibly matching TRBD2 (7 bases). CDR1 and CDR2 from the germline V gene are GTSNPN and SVGIG (reference sequence). Trimming shortened V by 0 bases and J by 1 base, and 12 bases separated the two germline ends. This CDR3 region has 15 residues. The CDR3 loop reads CAWSVLAGAQETQYF. The CDR3 DNA follows: TGTGCCTGGAGTGTGTTGGCGGGGGCCCAAGAGACCCAGTACTTC. The variable domain in full, completed from reference TRBV30 and TRBJ2-5, reads SQTIHQWPATLVQPVGSPLSLECTVEGTSNPNLYWYRQAAGRGLQLLFYSVGIGQISSEVPQNLSASRPQDRQFILSSKKLLLSDSGFYLCAWSVLAGAQETQYFGPGTRLLVL.

This clone was picked up a small number of times. DNA of the CDR3: TGTGCCAGTACCGTGAGGGCGGGACAGGGAGCTTTCTTT. This encodes CASTVRAGQGAFF. V is TRBV19 and J is TRBJ1-1; the match to TRBD1 covers 9 bases. In germline, CDR1 is LNHDA, CDR2 SQIVND (reference sequence). Trimming cost V 7 bases and J 10 bases; bases outside gene matches: 10. CDR3 length: 13 amino acids.

The J gene is TRBJ1-2, the V gene TRBV30, with D uncertain. There are 16 residues in the CDR3. Germline V CDR1 and CDR2: GTSNPN, SVGIG (reference sequence). Between the trimmed V and J ends, which lost 3 bases and 4 bases, there was a span of 21 bases. The CDR3 DNA is TGTGCCTGGAGGGCCTCGTTAGCAGGTCCCCTCTATGGCTACACCTTC. It specifies CAWRASLAGPLYGYTF.

The chain combines TRBV4-3 with TRBJ2-5; D gene ambiguous. V was trimmed by 2 bases and J by 9 bases, leaving 13 bases between them. There are 13 residues in the CDR3. Germline loops: CDR1 LGHNA, CDR2 YSLEER. The chain's CDR3 is CASSQQPGSSQYF. The CDR3 DNA is TGCGCCAGCAGCCAACAACCGGGTTCCTCCCAGTACTTC.

The DNA for the CDR3 is TGTGCCAGCAGCCCCGGACACCTCTATGGCTACACCTTC. It specifies CASSPGHLYGYTF. This chain joins TRBV9 and TRBJ1-2, with D perhaps TRBD1 (5 bases). Germline assignment: CDR1 SGDLS and CDR2 YYNGEE. The CDR3 sequence is 13 residues long. The ends were cut back, 4 bases at V and 4 bases at J, with 11 bases in the middle.

This clone has a single count. This chain joins TRBV23-1 and TRBJ1-2; D unresolved. TRBV23-1 qualifies as an ORF whose function is uncertain. The CDR3 runs to 12 residues. Between the trimmed V and J ends, which lost 4 bases and 4 bases, there was a span of 7 bases. DNA for the CDR3: TGCGCCAGCAGTCGGACTGGCTATGGCTACACCTTC. It encodes CASSRTGYGYTF.

The chain combines TRBV6-5 with TRBJ1-2, with D possibly being TRBD1 (6 bases). V lost 0 bases and J lost 5, with 13 bases in between. This CDR3 has 15 amino acids. In germline, CDR1 is MNHEY, CDR2 SVGAGI. CDR3 loop: CASSYSIQGSYGYTF. Written as DNA, the CDR3 is TGTGCCAGCAGTTACTCGATACAGGGTTCGTATGGCTACACCTTC.

The chain uses TRBV27 and TRBJ1-6, with D uncertain. V was trimmed by 5 bases and J by 5 bases, leaving 4 bases between them. The CDR3 is 12 amino acids. Germline V gene lookup returns CDR1 MNHEY and CDR2 SMNVEV (reference sequence). The DNA for the CDR3 is TGTGCCAGCAGTCAAAATAATTCACCCCTCCACTTT. Translating it yields CASSQNNSPLHF.

The chain uses TRBV5-1 and TRBJ1-5; D remains unclear. CDR1 is SGHRS and CDR2 is YFSETQ in the germline V gene. CDR3 length: 13 residues. The V end lost 0 bases, the J end lost 5 bases, and 6 bases lay between the germline ends. The chain's CDR3 is CASSLDSDQPQHF. The CDR3 DNA follows: TGCGCCAGCAGCTTGGACAGCGATCAGCCCCAGCATTTT.

The chain has TRBV30 and TRBJ2-1; D may correspond to TRBD1 or TRBD2 (6 bases each). The V and J ends lost 5 bases and 1 base respectively, with 15 bases between them. The germline gives CDR1 GTSNPN, CDR2 SVGIG (reference sequence). The CDR3 is made up of 15 amino acids. The CDR3 here is CAWGRGGRSYNEQFF. The CDR3 nucleotides are TGTGCCTGGGGCCGTGGGGGGCGGTCCTACAATGAGCAGTTCTTC.

V gene TRBV30 combines with J gene TRBJ1-4; D is unclear. This CDR3 spans 14 amino acids. The V end lost 0 bases, the J end lost 10 bases, and 15 bases lay between the germline ends. The germline V gene encodes CDR1 GTSNPN and CDR2 SVGIG (reference sequence). The CDR3 protein is CAWSVLSIQGKLFF. The CDR3 region has the DNA TGTGCCTGGAGTGTACTGTCCATACAAGGAAAACTGTTTTTT.

This chain connects TRBV7-8 to TRBJ1-5, with D unresolved. The CDR3 is 14 residues long. Germline CDR1 reads SGHVS; CDR2 reads FQNEAQ. V dropped 0 bases and J dropped 4 bases, with 7 bases sitting between them. The CDR3 loop is CASSLAAENQPQHF. The CDR3 DNA follows: TGTGCCAGCAGCTTAGCGGCAGAAAATCAGCCCCAGCATTTT.

The rearrangement joins TRBV4-3 to TRBJ1-6; 9 nucleotides agree with TRBD1. Trimming at V came to 0 bases and at J to 5 bases, leaving 5 bases not matched to a gene. This CDR3 is built from 17 residues. CDR1 is LGHNA and CDR2 is YSLEER in the germline V gene. CDR3 in DNA: TGCGCCAGCAGCCAAGAGGCACAGGGGGCTAATAATTCACCCCTCCACTTT. It encodes CASSQEAQGANNSPLHF.

Remarks on this clone: The sample has other DNA sequences that encode this CDR3 too. V usage is TRBV29-1 and J usage is TRBJ2-3, with no clear D. V shed 6 bases and J shed 1 base, with 11 bases lying between them. The CDR3 has 13 residues. Germline CDR1 and CDR2: SQVTM and ANQGSEA. The CDR3 coding sequence is TGCAGCGTCGCACCACGGGGCACAGATACGCAGTATTTT. Protein sequence: CSVAPRGTDTQYF.

The chain has TRBV4-2 and TRBJ1-2; D possibly corresponds to TRBD1 (5 bases). The CDR3 totals 14 residues. The ends were cut back, 4 bases at V and 6 bases at J, with 15 bases in the middle. The germline gives CDR1 LGHNA, CDR2 YNFKEQ. This chain's CDR3 is CASSPMGPSDGYTF. The CDR3 DNA reads TGTGCCAGCAGCCCGATGGGGCCCTCCGATGGCTACACCTTC.

The rearrangement links TRBV7-3 to TRBJ2-3, with D tentatively TRBD1 or TRBD2 (6 bases each). The germline gives CDR1 SGHTA, CDR2 FQGTGA. V was pared by 5 bases and J by 4 bases, with 13 bases between. The CDR3 loop spans 14 amino acids. CDR3 sequence reads: CASSDRGAPDTQYF. The CDR3 DNA follows: TGTGCCAGCAGCGATAGGGGGGCACCAGATACGCAGTATTTT.

The V call is TRBV11-1, the J call TRBJ2-2; a weak D match, TRBD1 (5 bases). Germline V lookup: CDR1 SGHAT, CDR2 FQDESV (reference sequence). Between the trimmed V and J ends, which lost 6 bases and 5 bases, there was a span of 10 bases. There are 13 residues in the CDR3. CDR3 sequence: CASSLTVTGELFF. In DNA form, the CDR3 reads TGTGCCAGCAGTTTGACAGTTACCGGGGAGCTGTTTTTT.